What follows are 26 T cell receptor beta chains derived from one specimen sequenced in a study of CD8+ T cells in alopecia areata. Treatment: oral pan-JAK inhibitor, 5-10 mg twice daily. Following RNA extraction, reverse transcription yielded cDNA that acted as the sequencing template. Some clones are missing from TCRdb's copy, which holds only in-frame ones; the method was immunoSEQ multiplex PCR. The table lists 95,000 to 100,000 clones, just under 60% of them singletons. Sample: CD8+ T cells sorted from blood, taken at approximately week 60, from a patient treated with tofacitinib. The source of these receptors is a human donor with alopecia areata.

This clone came up once. The chain is built from TRBV7-3 and TRBJ2-3; 7 bases match TRBD2. J lost 0 bases, V lost 3 bases, and 3 bases had no gene match. CDR1 and CDR2 from the germline V gene are SGHTA and FQGTGA. This CDR3 comprises 15 residues. The chain's CDR3 is CASSFGGGSTDTQYF. In DNA form, the CDR3 reads TGTGCCAGCAGCTTCGGCGGGGGTAGCACAGATACGCAGTATTTT.

The J gene is TRBJ2-1, the V gene TRBV27; no clear D. Trimming left V 6 bases short and J 5 bases short, with 17 bases between. Looked up from germline, CDR1 is MNHEY and CDR2 is SMNVEV (reference sequence). The CDR3 contains 15 residues. The CDR3 bases are TGTGCCAGCAGCATAACCGGCCTTGCGAACAATGAGCAGTTCTTC. It yields the protein CASSITGLANNEQFF.

The table lists this clone with a few counts. The rearrangement uses TRBV29-1 and TRBJ1-3; 7 bases line up with TRBD1. After removal of 6 bases from V and 4 bases from J, the junction contained 9 bases not matched to a gene. Germline lookup yields CDR1 SQVTM and CDR2 ANQGSEA. The CDR3 is 14 amino acids. CDR3 sequence reads: CSVQQGSSGNTIYF. The DNA for the CDR3 is TGCAGCGTCCAACAGGGGAGTAGCGGAAACACCATATATTTT.

This sequence joins TRBV30 and TRBJ2-7; weak D call: TRBD1 (6 bases). This CDR3 has 14 amino acids. From germline, CDR1 is GTSNPN and CDR2 SVGIG (reference sequence). The V and J ends lost 5 bases and 6 bases respectively, with 20 bases between them. The CDR3: CAWGPGHLILEQYF. As DNA, the CDR3 is TGTGCCTGGGGGCCGGGACACCTCATTCTCGAGCAGTACTTC.

This chain uses TRBV7-9 with TRBJ1-1; no clear D gene. This CDR3 contains 13 residues. The germline V and J ends were trimmed by 5 bases and 1 base, with 8 bases remaining between them. Germline V gene data show CDR1 as SEHNR and CDR2 as FQNEAQ (reference sequence). CDR3 DNA: TGTGCCAGCAGCCTCGACAAGAACACTGAAGCTTTCTTT. Amino acids: CASSLDKNTEAFF.

Only a few counts were recorded for this clone. The chain combines TRBV29-1 with TRBJ2-2; 7 nucleotides align to TRBD2. The CDR3 is 13 amino acids. After removal of 4 bases from V and 3 bases from J, the junction contained 2 bases not matched to a gene. The germline V gene has CDR1 SQVTM and CDR2 ANQGSEA. Here the CDR3 DNA reads TGCAGCGTTGCGGGGGGATACACCGGGGAGCTGTTTTTT. It yields the protein CSVAGGYTGELFF.

This clone has a handful of counts. The junction differs from germline at one of its ends, possibly a read error. The chain uses TRBV12-5 and TRBJ1-2; D not certain. There are 8 residues in the CDR3. From germline, CDR1 is LGHNT and CDR2 FRNRAP. CDR3 region: CASGPLSF. The CDR3 DNA sequence: TGTGCTAGTGGTCCTCTTTCCTTC.

Remarks on this clone: The final CDR3 position lacks the conserved phenylalanine or tryptophan, pointing to a likely read error. The DNA is left out, because the CDR3 cannot be placed on it with certainty; the CDR3 is given as TCRdb lists it. V gene TRBV29-1 combines with J gene TRBJ2-7; the table calls TRBD1, which could not be checked here. Germline-derived CDR1 and CDR2 are SQVTM and ANQGSEA. The CDR3 spans 11 residues, counting both ends. CDR3 amino acids: CSVDFRDSLTH.

This clone was observed a few times. V usage is TRBV13 and J usage is TRBJ1-1; D unresolved. Trimming took 4 bases from V and 5 from J, leaving 8 bases between them. The length of the CDR3 is 12 residues. Germline V gene lookup returns CDR1 PRHDT and CDR2 FYEKMQ (reference sequence). The CDR3 nucleotides read TGTGCCAGCAGCTACCCGAGGACTGAAGCTTTCTTT. This encodes CASSYPRTEAFF. Drawing the rest from reference TRBV13 and TRBJ1-1, the complete variable domain is AAGVIQSPRHLIKEKRETATLKCYPIPRHDTVYWYQQGPGQDPQFLISFYEKMQSDKGSIPDRFSAQQFSDYHSELNMSSLELGDSALYFCASSYPRTEAFFGQGTRLTVV.

The chain combines TRBV7-9 with TRBJ2-4, with unresolved D. In germline, CDR1 is SEHNR, CDR2 FQNEAQ (reference sequence). V lost 5 bases and J lost 0, with 8 bases in between. The CDR3 loop spans 14 amino acids. The CDR3 DNA follows: TGTGCCAGCAGCCCCCCCGTAGCCAAAAACATTCAGTACTTC. Amino acid sequence: CASSPPVAKNIQYF.

This clone was counted only a few times. The genes are TRBV2 and TRBJ2-7; the D gene is possibly TRBD2 (5 bases). V was cut by 7 bases and J by 4 bases, with 23 bases left in between. Germline lookup yields CDR1 SNHLY and CDR2 FYNNEI. The CDR3 is 16 amino acids. This CDR3 reads CASTTGILDGSYEQYF. The CDR3 DNA is TGTGCCAGCACCACGGGGATCCTAGACGGGTCGTACGAGCAGTACTTC.

The gene calls are TRBV13 and TRBJ2-3; 9 bases match TRBD2. The CDR3 is 15 amino acids. Looked up from germline, CDR1 is PRHDT and CDR2 is FYEKMQ (reference sequence). V was clipped by 6 bases and J by 6 bases; unmatched bases: 10. CDR3 amino acids: CASRPGVAGVDTQYF. CDR3 nucleotides: TGTGCCAGCAGGCCTGGGGTAGCGGGGGTTGATACGCAGTATTTT.

The chain employs TRBV10-1 and TRBJ2-1; 11 bases are shared with TRBD1. CDR3 length: 16 residues. Trimming took 2 bases from V and 4 from J; bases not matched to a gene: 4. CDR1 is WNHNN and CDR2 is SYGVQD in the germline V gene (reference sequence). CDR3 in DNA: TGCGCCAGCAGTGAGCCGGGACAGGGGGGATACAATGAGCAGTTCTTC. Its protein product is CASSEPGQGGYNEQFF.

This clone was observed a handful of times. V is TRBV4-2 and J is TRBJ2-7; tentative D call: TRBD2 (6 bases). The V gene lost 5 bases and the J gene lost 3 bases, with 17 bases spanning the gap. The CDR3 contains 15 residues. In germline, CDR1 is LGHNA, CDR2 YNFKEQ. The CDR3, as DNA: TGTGCCAGCAGCAGCAGAGATCTCGGGGGCTACGAGCAGTACTTC. Its translation: CASSSRDLGGYEQYF.

This clone was seen a handful of times. The chain uses TRBV2 and TRBJ1-5; 9 bases are shared with TRBD1. The CDR3 spans 14 residues. CDR1 and CDR2 from the germline V gene are SNHLY and FYNNEI. Losses at the gene ends were 5 bases for V and 7 bases for J; bases not matched to a gene: 6. The CDR3 DNA reads as TGTGCCAGCAGTCGACAGGGGGGGAGGCAGCCCCAGCATTTT. This sequence encodes CASSRQGGRQPQHF.

The chain couples TRBV6-6 to TRBJ1-1; unclear D gene. Germline V CDR1 and CDR2: MNHNY, SVGAGI (reference sequence). V was clipped by 2 bases and J by 0 bases, with 7 bases between them. This CDR3 region has 14 residues. DNA for the CDR3: TGTGCCAGCAGTTACACAGCCCTGAACACTGAAGCTTTCTTT. Translation: CASSYTALNTEAFF.

This clone was picked up one time. V usage is TRBV5-1 and J usage is TRBJ2-2, with a possible D match to TRBD1 (6 bases). Between the trimmed V and J ends, which lost 6 bases and 6 bases, there was a span of 18 bases. There are 15 residues in the CDR3. Germline V gene data show CDR1 as SGHRS and CDR2 as YFSETQ. The CDR3 loop is CASILPKGEPGELFF. CDR3 sequence (DNA): TGCGCCAGCATCTTACCTAAGGGGGAACCCGGGGAGCTGTTTTTT.

This clone is a singleton in its sample. The chain couples TRBV6-5 to TRBJ2-5; D is uncertain. Germline V lookup: CDR1 MNHEY, CDR2 SVGAGI. V lost 4 bases and J 1 base, leaving 7 bases between the germline ends. The CDR3 contains 13 residues. CDR3: CASSSWSQETQYF. CDR3 nucleotide sequence: TGTGCCAGCAGTTCTTGGAGCCAAGAGACCCAGTACTTC.

V gene TRBV13 combines with J gene TRBJ1-3; 8 positions agree with TRBD1. This CDR3 has 12 residues. Looked up from germline, CDR1 is PRHDT and CDR2 is FYEKMQ (reference sequence). Germline trimming cut 5 bases from V and 16 bases from J; bases unmatched to any gene: 10. CDR3 sequence: CASSLSKDRAYF. The CDR3 DNA sequence: TGTGCCAGCAGCCTTTCGAAGGACAGGGCGTATTTT. The full variable domain, rest sourced from reference TRBV13 and TRBJ1-3, is AAGVIQSPRHLIKEKRETATLKCYPIPRHDTVYWYQQGPGQDPQFLISFYEKMQSDKGSIPDRFSAQQFSDYHSELNMSSLELGDSALYFCASSLSKDRAYFGEGSWLTVV.

This clone came up a few times. This chain uses TRBV10-3 with TRBJ2-7; D not certain. CDR3 size: 13 residues. Germline V CDR1 and CDR2: ENHRY, SYGVKD. V was pared by 4 bases and J by 2 bases, with 9 bases between. The CDR3 protein is CAISGQSPYEQYF. The CDR3 region has the DNA TGTGCCATCAGTGGTCAATCCCCCTACGAGCAGTACTTC.

The chain has TRBV6-6 and TRBJ2-1, with 7 nucleotides matching TRBD1. The CDR3 is made up of 14 amino acids. CDR1 MNHNY and CDR2 SVGAGI come from the germline V gene (reference sequence). Germline trimming cut 7 bases from V and 3 bases from J; bases unmatched to any gene: 6. CDR3 protein: CASNPGQYYNEQFF. CDR3 sequence (DNA): TGTGCCAGCAACCCGGGACAGTACTACAATGAGCAGTTCTTC.

This chain links TRBV30 with TRBJ1-2; D is ambiguous. CDR1 and CDR2 (germline): GTSNPN, SVGIG (reference sequence). V was pared by 1 base and J by 8 bases, with 11 bases between. The CDR3 consists of 12 residues. The CDR3 nucleotides read TGTGCCTGGAGTGGAACAGACGGCGGCTACACCTTC. This codes for CAWSGTDGGYTF.

This clone was detected only once. V usage is TRBV27 and J usage is TRBJ1-6; tentative D call: TRBD1 (6 bases). The CDR3 is 15 residues long. Germline CDR1 reads MNHEY; CDR2 reads SMNVEV (reference sequence). V gave up 6 bases and J gave up 8 bases, with 17 bases separating them. The CDR3 protein is CASRVGQGNYSPLHF. DNA of the CDR3: TGTGCCAGCAGGGTGGGGCAGGGGAATTATTCACCCCTCCACTTT.

The sample holds one count of this clone. The rearrangement uses TRBV6-6 and TRBJ2-5; 9 bases fit TRBD1. Looked up from germline, CDR1 is MNHNY and CDR2 is SVGAGI (reference sequence). V was clipped by 7 bases and J by 5 bases; unmatched bases: 14. This CDR3 is 16 amino acids long. In nucleotides, the CDR3 is TGTGCCAGCACCTCCCCCCGGGACAGGGTGGTGGAGACCCAGTACTTC. As protein: CASTSPRDRVVETQYF.

There are a few counts of this clone. The V gene is TRBV7-9, the J gene TRBJ2-7, with TRBD1 matching 7 bases. V lost 1 base to trimming and J lost 4 bases; unmatched junction nucleotides: 1. Germline V lookup: CDR1 SEHNR, CDR2 FQNEAQ (reference sequence). The CDR3 contains 13 residues. CDR3 loop: CASSLETGYEQYF. The CDR3 DNA is TGTGCCAGCAGCTTAGAGACAGGGTACGAGCAGTACTTC.

The gene calls are TRBV19 and TRBJ1-2; D gene uncertain. V was pared by 3 bases and J by 6 bases, with 5 bases between. There are 11 residues in the CDR3. Per germline, CDR1 LNHDA and CDR2 SQIVND (reference sequence). CDR3 nucleotides: TGTGCCAGTAGTATGGCCAATGGCTACACCTTC. This encodes CASSMANGYTF.